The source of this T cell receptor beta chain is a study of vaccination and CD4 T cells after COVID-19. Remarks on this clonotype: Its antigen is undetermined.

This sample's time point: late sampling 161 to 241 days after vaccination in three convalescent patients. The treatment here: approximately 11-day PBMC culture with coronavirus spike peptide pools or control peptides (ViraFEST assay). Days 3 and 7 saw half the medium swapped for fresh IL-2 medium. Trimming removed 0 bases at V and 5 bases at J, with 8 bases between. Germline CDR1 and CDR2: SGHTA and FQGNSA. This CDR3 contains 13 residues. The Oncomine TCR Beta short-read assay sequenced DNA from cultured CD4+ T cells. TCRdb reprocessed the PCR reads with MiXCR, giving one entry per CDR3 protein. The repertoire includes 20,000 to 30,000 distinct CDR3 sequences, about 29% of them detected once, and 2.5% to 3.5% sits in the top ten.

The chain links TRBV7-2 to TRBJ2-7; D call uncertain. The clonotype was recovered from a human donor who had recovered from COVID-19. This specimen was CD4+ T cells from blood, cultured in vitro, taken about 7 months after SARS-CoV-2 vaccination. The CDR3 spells CASSLAANNEQYF. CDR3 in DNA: TGTGCCAGCAGCTTAGCGGCTAACAACGAGCAGTACTTC.